This T cell receptor (beta chain) was captured in a study of blood T cell repertoires in COVID-19. The wider study: Spain, Italy and the United States supplied samples that represented acute and convalescent COVID-19. PBMCs, B-cell-depleted T cells, or T cells were the source of the cDNA or gDNA that made up the material.

This clone was seen more than once but under ten times. Authors' data handling: The authors estimated nucleated cell counts from reference gene primer amplification. Produced via immunoSEQ multiplex PCR; TCRdb's table is partial and in-frame only. That table is the source of V, J and clone size, and D and trimming were worked out from the DNA. The sample records tens of thousands of clones, 70% to 75% being singletons. The TCR originated in a man aged 65 to 79 with acute or convalescent COVID-19. The specimen sequenced was peripheral blood.

CDR3 nucleotide sequence: TGTGCCAGCAGCGTGTCTAGGCCGAAGAACACTGAAGCTTTCTTT. It encodes CASSVSRPKNTEAFF. V is TRBV9 and J is TRBJ1-1; no definite D call. The CDR3 has 15 amino acids. Trimming took 2 bases from V and 1 from J, leaving 12 bases between them. Germline V gene sequence: CDR1 SGDLS, CDR2 YYNGEE.